This T cell receptor beta chain was obtained from a study of cytomegalovirus exposure and HLA in healthy donors. Study context: Later, an analysis reported that the 120 or so validation repertoires had used the same platform as the 666 first-cohort repertoires.

Clones were read by immunoSEQ multiplex PCR, and TCRdb kept only the in-frame ones, dropping some. Of 130,000 or so clones listed, 89% are singletons. The V and J ends lost 0 bases and 4 bases respectively, with 7 bases between them. The CDR3 covers 13 residues. Germline lookup yields CDR1 SGHRS and CDR2 YFSETQ. The sample holds one count of this clone. Sequences were obtained from PBMCs. The chain links TRBV5-1 to TRBJ2-5, with D possibly being TRBD2 (6 bases). This sequence originates from a woman aged 18-29 years in good health and CMV-seronegative. DNA for the CDR3: TGCGCCAGCAGCTTGGGCGGGACAGAGACCCAGTACTTC. It specifies CASSLGGTETQYF.